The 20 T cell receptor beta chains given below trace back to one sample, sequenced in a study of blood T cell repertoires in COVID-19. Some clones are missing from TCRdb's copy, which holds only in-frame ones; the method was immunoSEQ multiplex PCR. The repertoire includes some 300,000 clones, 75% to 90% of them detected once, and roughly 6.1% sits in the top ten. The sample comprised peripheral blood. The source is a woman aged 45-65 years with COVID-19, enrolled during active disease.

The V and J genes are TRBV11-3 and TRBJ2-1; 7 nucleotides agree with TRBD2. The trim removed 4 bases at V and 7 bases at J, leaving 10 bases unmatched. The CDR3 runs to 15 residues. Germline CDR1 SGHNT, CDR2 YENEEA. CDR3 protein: CASSYLASGRNEQFF. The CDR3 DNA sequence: TGTGCCAGCAGCTACCTAGCTAGCGGTAGGAATGAGCAGTTCTTC.

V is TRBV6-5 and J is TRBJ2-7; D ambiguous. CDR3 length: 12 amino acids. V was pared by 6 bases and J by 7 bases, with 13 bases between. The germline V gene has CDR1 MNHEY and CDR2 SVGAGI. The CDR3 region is CASSPNSGEQYF. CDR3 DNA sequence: TGTGCCAGCAGCCCAAATTCGGGTGAGCAGTACTTC.

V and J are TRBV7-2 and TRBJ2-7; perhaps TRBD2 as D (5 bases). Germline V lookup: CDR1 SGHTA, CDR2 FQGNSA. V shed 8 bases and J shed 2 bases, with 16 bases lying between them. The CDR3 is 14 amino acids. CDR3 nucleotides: TGTGCCAGCGGACCCTTAGGACTTACCTACGAGCAGTACTTC. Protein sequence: CASGPLGLTYEQYF.

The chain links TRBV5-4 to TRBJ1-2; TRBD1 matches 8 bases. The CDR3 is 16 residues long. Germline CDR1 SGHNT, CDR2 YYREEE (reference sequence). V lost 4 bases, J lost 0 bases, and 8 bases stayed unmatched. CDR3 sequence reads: CASSPPGQGANYGYTF. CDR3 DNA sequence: TGTGCCAGCAGCCCCCCTGGACAGGGCGCTAACTATGGCTACACCTTC.

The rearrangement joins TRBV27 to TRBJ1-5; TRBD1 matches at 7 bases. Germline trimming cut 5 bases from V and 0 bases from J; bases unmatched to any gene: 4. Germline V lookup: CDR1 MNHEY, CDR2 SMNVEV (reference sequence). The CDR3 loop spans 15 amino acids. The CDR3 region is CASSRQGVSNQPQHF. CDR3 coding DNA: TGTGCCAGCAGTCGGCAGGGGGTTAGCAATCAGCCCCAGCATTTT.

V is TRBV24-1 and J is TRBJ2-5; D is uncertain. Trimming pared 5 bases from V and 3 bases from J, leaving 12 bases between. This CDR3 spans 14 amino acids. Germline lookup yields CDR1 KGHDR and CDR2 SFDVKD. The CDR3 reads CATSAEYFEETQYF. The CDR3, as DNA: TGTGCCACCAGTGCCGAGTACTTTGAAGAGACCCAGTACTTC.

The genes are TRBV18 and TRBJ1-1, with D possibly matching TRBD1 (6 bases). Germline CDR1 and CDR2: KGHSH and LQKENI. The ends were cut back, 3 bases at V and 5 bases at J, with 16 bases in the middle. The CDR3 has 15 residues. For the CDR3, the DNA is TGTGCCAGCTCACCCAGTAGACAGGTCGGAACTGAAGCTTTCTTT. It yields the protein CASSPSRQVGTEAFF.

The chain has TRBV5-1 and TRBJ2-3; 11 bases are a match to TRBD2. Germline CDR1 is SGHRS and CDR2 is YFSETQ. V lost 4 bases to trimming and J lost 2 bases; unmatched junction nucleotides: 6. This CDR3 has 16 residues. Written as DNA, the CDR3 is TGCGCCAGCAGCACCGGGACTAGCGGCAACACAGATACGCAGTATTTT. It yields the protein CASSTGTSGNTDTQYF.

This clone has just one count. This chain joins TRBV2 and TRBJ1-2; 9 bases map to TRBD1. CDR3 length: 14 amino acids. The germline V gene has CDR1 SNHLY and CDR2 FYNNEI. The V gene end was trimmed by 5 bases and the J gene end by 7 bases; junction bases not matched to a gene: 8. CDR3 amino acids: CASSQGQGYGGYTF. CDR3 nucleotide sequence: TGTGCCAGCAGTCAGGGACAGGGTTACGGTGGCTACACCTTC.

The chain's CDR3 is CASSPGRGRSQPQHF. The CDR3 DNA reads TGTGCCAGCTCACCCGGGCGGGGGCGCAGCCAGCCCCAGCATTTT. V usage is TRBV18 and J usage is TRBJ1-5, with D perhaps matching TRBD1 (6 bases). There are 15 residues in the CDR3. Germline V lookup: CDR1 KGHSH, CDR2 LQKENI. The V and J ends lost 3 bases and 7 bases respectively, with 16 bases between them.

The CDR3 reads CASSLSRSKGNTIYF. CDR3 nucleotides: TGTGCCAGCAGTTTATCGAGATCAAAGGGAAACACCATATATTTT. This sequence joins TRBV27 and TRBJ1-3; no reliable D call. V was shortened by 0 bases and J by 4 bases, with 10 bases between the two germline ends. The CDR3 has 15 residues. CDR1 and CDR2 (germline): MNHEY, SMNVEV (reference sequence).

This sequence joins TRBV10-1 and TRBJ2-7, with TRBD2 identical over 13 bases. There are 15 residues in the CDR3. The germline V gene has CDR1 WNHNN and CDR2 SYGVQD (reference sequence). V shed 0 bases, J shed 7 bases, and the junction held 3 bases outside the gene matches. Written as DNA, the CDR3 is TGCGCCAGCAGTGAGTCGGGACTAGCGGGGTTAGAGCAGTACTTC. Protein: CASSESGLAGLEQYF.

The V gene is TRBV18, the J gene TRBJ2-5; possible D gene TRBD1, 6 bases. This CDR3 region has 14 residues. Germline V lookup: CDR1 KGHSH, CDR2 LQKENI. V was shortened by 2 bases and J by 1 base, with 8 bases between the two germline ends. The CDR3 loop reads CASSPGQSQETQYF. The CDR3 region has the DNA TGTGCCAGCTCACCAGGACAGAGCCAAGAGACCCAGTACTTC.

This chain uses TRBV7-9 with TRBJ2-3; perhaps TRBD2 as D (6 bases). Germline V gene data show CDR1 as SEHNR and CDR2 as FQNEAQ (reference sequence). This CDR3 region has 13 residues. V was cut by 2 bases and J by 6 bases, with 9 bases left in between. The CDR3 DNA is TGTGCCAGCAGCTTAACTAGCCGGGATACGCAGTATTTT. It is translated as CASSLTSRDTQYF.

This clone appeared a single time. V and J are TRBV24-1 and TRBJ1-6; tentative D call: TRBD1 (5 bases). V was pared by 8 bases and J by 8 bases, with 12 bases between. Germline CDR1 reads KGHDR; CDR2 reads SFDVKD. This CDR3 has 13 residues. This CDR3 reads CATKGQGDSPLHF. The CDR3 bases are TGTGCCACCAAGGGGCAGGGTGATTCACCCCTCCACTTT.

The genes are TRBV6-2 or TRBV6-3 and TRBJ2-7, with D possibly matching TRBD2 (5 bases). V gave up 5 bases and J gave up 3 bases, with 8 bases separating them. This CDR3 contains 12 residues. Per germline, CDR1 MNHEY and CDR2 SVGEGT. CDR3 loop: CASSPLVYEQYF. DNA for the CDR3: TGTGCCAGCAGTCCACTAGTCTACGAGCAGTACTTC.

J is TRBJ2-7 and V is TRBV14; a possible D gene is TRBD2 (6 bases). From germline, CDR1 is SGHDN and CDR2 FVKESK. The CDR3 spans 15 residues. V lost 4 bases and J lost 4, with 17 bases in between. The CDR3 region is CASSPRLGSWYEQYF. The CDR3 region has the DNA TGTGCCAGCAGCCCCCGACTAGGCAGTTGGTACGAGCAGTACTTC. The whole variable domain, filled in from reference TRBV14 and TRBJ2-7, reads EAGVTQFPSHSVIEKGQTVTLRCDPISGHDNLYWYRRVMGKEIKFLLHFVKESKQDESGMPNNRFLAERTGGTYSTLKVQPAELEDSGVYFCASSPRLGSWYEQYFGPGTRLTVT.

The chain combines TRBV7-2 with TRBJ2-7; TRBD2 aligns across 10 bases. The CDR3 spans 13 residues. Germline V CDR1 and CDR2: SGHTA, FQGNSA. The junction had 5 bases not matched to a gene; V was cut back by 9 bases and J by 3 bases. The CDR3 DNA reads TGTGCCAGTGAGCGGGAGGGAAGCTACGAGCAGTACTTC. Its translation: CASEREGSYEQYF.

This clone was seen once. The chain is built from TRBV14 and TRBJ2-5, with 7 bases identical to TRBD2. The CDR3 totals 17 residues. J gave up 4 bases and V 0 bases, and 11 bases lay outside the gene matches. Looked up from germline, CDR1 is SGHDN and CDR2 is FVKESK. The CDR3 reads CASSQDRAKAGRETQYF. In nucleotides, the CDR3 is TGTGCCAGCAGCCAAGATCGGGCCAAAGCGGGGCGAGAGACCCAGTACTTC. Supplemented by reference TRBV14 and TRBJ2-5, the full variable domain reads EAGVTQFPSHSVIEKGQTVTLRCDPISGHDNLYWYRRVMGKEIKFLLHFVKESKQDESGMPNNRFLAERTGGTYSTLKVQPAELEDSGVYFCASSQDRAKAGRETQYFGPGTRLLVL.

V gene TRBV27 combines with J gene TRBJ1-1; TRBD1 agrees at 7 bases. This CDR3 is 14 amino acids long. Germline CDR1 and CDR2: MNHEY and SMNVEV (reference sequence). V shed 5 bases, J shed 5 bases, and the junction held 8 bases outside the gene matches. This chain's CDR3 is CASSALTGLTEAFF. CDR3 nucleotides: TGTGCCAGCAGTGCCTTGACAGGGCTGACTGAAGCTTTCTTT.